This T cell receptor (beta chain) comes out of a study of Ad26.COV2.S vaccination and SARS-CoV-2 variants. Sequencing used immunoSEQ multiplex PCR; TCRdb keeps in-frame clones, though not all of them. The repertoire has 180,000 or so clones, approximately 88% of them found once; the top ten carry 5.9%. V lost 4 bases and J 0 bases, leaving 10 bases between the germline ends. Germline CDR1 MDHEN, CDR2 SYDVKM. The CDR3 spans 15 residues. General study findings and limits: The study found higher spike-specific TCR breadth in vaccine than placebo recipients. Spike-specific CD8+ and CD4+ T cell responses reportedly showed substantial breadth after vaccination. Non-spike TCR breadth was similar in vaccine and placebo recipients.

As regards this clone: Its antigen is unknown.

Source: peripheral blood, taken after recovery from COVID-19. The TCR sequence derives from a human donor who had recovered from COVID-19. The chain links TRBV28 to TRBJ1-3; maybe TRBD1 (5 bases). CDR3 sequence (DNA): TGTGCCAGCAGTTCGCGGGGGGGCTCTGGAAACACCATATATTTT. It is translated as CASSSRGGSGNTIYF.